This T cell receptor beta chain was captured by sequencing in a study of beta chain features in type 1 diabetes (dated by TCRdb to the late 2010s). Regarding the complete study: Patients and healthy donors did not differ in mean age, gender distribution, total cell number or subset yield. Regulatory and stem cell-like memory subsets were isolated from only 8 patients and roughly eight healthy donors, whereas naive and central memory subsets came from all 30 or so donors. In the study, TCRB repertoires of sorted circulating CD4+ T cell subsets from recently diagnosed type 1 diabetes patients were compared with those of matched healthy donors. Across all samples, 107,917,701 sorted cells were examined, and cell number per subset correlated strongly with RNA yield. The full study reports these points: At VDJ recombination sites, type 1 diabetes patients had fewer insertions and more deleted nucleotides, which implies abnormalities in thymic rearrangement. In all four CD4+ subsets, TCRB CDR3 length was moderately but significantly shorter in type 1 diabetes patients. Naive, central memory and regulatory TCRB repertoires appeared to be more similar among patients than among healthy donors. Shorter templates might be favored by PCR, yet because patient and control samples were amplified and corrected together, any such skew would affect both groups equally. Because cDNA was sequenced instead of genomic DNA, highly expressing activated cells could be over-represented, though the groups showed no difference in activation or CD3 levels. Only small numbers of individuals were included in the HLA sub-analyses, which left unresolved whether HLA type had any influence on TCRB rearrangement.

A single peripheral blood draw of around 0.11 L on average was collected from each donor into heparinised tubes. Using a panel that included CD45RO, CCR7, CD25, CD127, CD95 and CD27, naive, central memory, regulatory and stem cell-like memory CD4+ T cells were sorted on a BD FACSAria II. A purity above 95% was achieved for all sorted populations. Right away, PBMCs were isolated by Lymphoprep density gradient centrifugation and were stained directly, with no culture step. Samples were stained and sorted in pairs, with one healthy donor and one patient per experiment, so that batch effects were minimized. All of the isolated RNA was reverse transcribed with the High Capacity cDNA Reverse Transcription Kit, so expressed TCRB transcripts were sequenced. Naive, central memory and regulatory T cell samples underwent deep immunoSEQ sequencing, averaging about 3.57 million total reads per sample. Sorted cells were lysed in RLT buffer, and RNA was extracted using DNase-treated RNeasy Micro or Mini kits according to cell number. To prevent cross-contamination, each cell subset was processed individually, whereas patient and healthy donor samples were processed jointly. The immunoSEQ multiplex PCR was used to amplify TCRB sequences from cDNA, generating 87-bp fragments that spanned the CDR3 region. Sequencing of the amplicons was done on the Illumina HiSeq platform. Under the source paper's analysis protocol: PCR bias was computationally corrected using synthetic template baselines, reads within Hamming distance 2 were collapsed, and singletons that could not be merged were discarded. Reads were aligned against IMGT to assign V, D and J genes, CDR3 length and insertions or deletions at six rearrangement sites. Clonotype counts were normalized to sorted cell number within each subset before computing true diversity and Gini coefficients with the tcR R package. The overlap coefficient, calculated on TCRB nucleotide sequences, was used to quantify repertoire sharing. TCRdb took this table from immuneACCESS and kept in-frame rearrangements with V and J called. Such tables lack part of the clones; where checked against another copy, unresolved V genes explain under half of the gap, and the rest is unexplained. From that table come the V and J calls and clone size; the DNA was used to work out D and trimming. The sample table records 150,000 or so clones; 11% of these occur just once. The top ten hold under 2.5% of the sample.

This clone was seen more than once but under ten times. Its recognized antigen is unknown. No base quality information exists; no much larger clone differs at one position. The clonotype was recovered from a man younger than 35 in good health. The specimen was central memory CD4+ T cells from blood.

The CDR3 reads as follows: CAWSAQGPLHF. The bases read TGTGCCTGGAGTGCCCAGGGGCCCCTCCACTTT. The V gene is TRBV30 and the J gene is TRBJ1-6, with a weak D call of TRBD1 (6 bases match). At the junction V is shortened by 1 base and J by 13 bases, with 8 bases in between. Spanning cysteine to phenylalanine, the CDR3 consists of 11 amino acids. The only DNA kept is the CDR3, 33 bases in frame from the first base. CDR1 GTSNPN and CDR2 SVGIG were looked up in the germline V gene (reference sequence).